One sample yielded the 8 T cell receptor beta chains listed below, sequenced in a study of regulatory T cells in long-lasting Graves disease. For TCR beta, libraries came from iRepertoire HTBI primers and Arm-PCR of CDR3 regions. TCRdb called the multiplex PCR reads again in MiXCR, with one record for every CDR3 protein. The table records roughly 610,000 distinct CDR3 sequences, roughly 15% of them present only once. Time point defined: newly diagnosed GD, antithyroid drugs for less than 3 months. PBMCs provided the RNA from which the TCR library was made. The data also belong to a second study, concerning T cells in Graves' hyperthyroidism and ophthalmopathy.

The specimen comprised peripheral blood mononuclear cells (PBMCs), sampled at new diagnosis, from a patient treated with antithyroid drugs. Receptors were obtained from a woman aged 25 to 45 with Graves disease.

This clonotype has a single count. A much larger clone lies one base from this, so it may be a read error. V gene TRBV11-2 combines with J gene TRBJ2-3; tentatively, D is TRBD2 (6 bases). The ends were cut back, 5 bases at V and 5 bases at J, with 17 bases in the middle. The CDR3 totals 15 residues. Germline assignment: CDR1 SGHAT and CDR2 FQNNGV. The CDR3 spells CASSASREFRDTQYF. In DNA form, the CDR3 reads TGTGCCAGCAGCGCGTCCCGGGAGTTTAGAGATACGCAGTATTTT. Full variable domain (remainder filled in from reference TRBV11-2 and TRBJ2-3): EAGVAQSPRYKIIEKRQSVAFWCNPISGHATLYWYQQILGQGPKLLIQFQNNGVVDDSQLPKDRFSAERLKGVDSTLKIQPAKLEDSAVYLCASSASREFRDTQYFGPGTRLTVL.

The V gene is TRBV7-9, the J gene TRBJ1-3; D perhaps matches TRBD1 (5 bases). V dropped 5 bases and J dropped 0 bases, with 14 bases sitting between them. The CDR3 extends over 16 amino acids. The V gene's germline CDR1 is SEHNR and CDR2 FQNEAQ (reference sequence). CDR3 DNA sequence: TGTGCCAGCAGCCAAACCAGACAGTTCTCTGGAAACACCATATATTTT. Amino acid sequence: CASSQTRQFSGNTIYF.

This clonotype appeared many times. The genes are TRBV7-6 and TRBJ2-1; 9 nucleotides align to TRBD2. This CDR3 contains 14 residues. Trimming removed 6 bases from V and 8 bases from J; junction bases left unmatched: 8. The germline gives CDR1 SGHVS, CDR2 FNYEAQ. The CDR3: CASRSGLARDEQFF. CDR3 in DNA: TGTGCCAGCAGATCCGGACTAGCGAGGGATGAGCAGTTCTTC.

The gene calls are TRBV12-5 and TRBJ2-1; D may correspond to TRBD1 or TRBD2 (5 bases each). CDR1 and CDR2 from the germline V gene are LGHNT and FRNRAP. V lost 5 bases and J 9 bases, leaving 8 bases between the germline ends. The CDR3 sequence is 11 residues long. The CDR3 here is CASGGGREQFF. CDR3 sequence (DNA): TGTGCTAGTGGTGGGGGACGTGAGCAGTTCTTC.

The chain is built from TRBV10-3 and TRBJ2-2, with D unclear. This CDR3 spans 11 amino acids. Germline V CDR1 and CDR2: ENHRY, SYGVKD. Trimming pared 2 bases from V and 8 bases from J, leaving 3 bases between. CDR3 DNA: TGTGCCATCAGTGAGCAGGGGGAGCTGTTTTTT. Protein product: CAISEQGELFF.

This clonotype was found many times. The V gene is TRBV20-1, the J gene TRBJ1-1; possible D gene TRBD1, 5 bases. This CDR3 has 13 amino acids. V lost 2 bases to trimming and J lost 5 bases, with 12 bases between them. Germline values: CDR1 DFQATT, CDR2 SNEGSKA (reference sequence). The CDR3 is CSARSGRWTEAFF. CDR3 coding DNA: TGCAGTGCTAGATCGGGACGTTGGACTGAAGCTTTCTTT.

This clonotype was detected many times. The rearrangement joins TRBV29-1 to TRBJ2-2, with 7 positions matching TRBD2. CDR3 size: 14 residues. V trimming: 4 bases; J trimming: 3 bases; junction bases outside the gene matches: 5. Germline V gene sequence: CDR1 SQVTM, CDR2 ANQGSEA. The CDR3 region is CSVAGTTYTGELFF. CDR3 nucleotide sequence: TGCAGCGTTGCGGGGACTACATACACCGGGGAGCTGTTTTTT.

This clonotype was recorded many times. The chain carries TRBV5-1 and TRBJ2-7; 9 nucleotides line up with TRBD1. Losses at the gene ends were 3 bases for V and 2 bases for J; bases not matched to a gene: 3. Looked up from germline, CDR1 is SGHRS and CDR2 is YFSETQ. The length of the CDR3 is 14 residues. CDR3 residues: CASSWDRATYEQYF. For the CDR3, the DNA is TGCGCCAGCAGCTGGGACAGGGCCACCTACGAGCAGTACTTC.